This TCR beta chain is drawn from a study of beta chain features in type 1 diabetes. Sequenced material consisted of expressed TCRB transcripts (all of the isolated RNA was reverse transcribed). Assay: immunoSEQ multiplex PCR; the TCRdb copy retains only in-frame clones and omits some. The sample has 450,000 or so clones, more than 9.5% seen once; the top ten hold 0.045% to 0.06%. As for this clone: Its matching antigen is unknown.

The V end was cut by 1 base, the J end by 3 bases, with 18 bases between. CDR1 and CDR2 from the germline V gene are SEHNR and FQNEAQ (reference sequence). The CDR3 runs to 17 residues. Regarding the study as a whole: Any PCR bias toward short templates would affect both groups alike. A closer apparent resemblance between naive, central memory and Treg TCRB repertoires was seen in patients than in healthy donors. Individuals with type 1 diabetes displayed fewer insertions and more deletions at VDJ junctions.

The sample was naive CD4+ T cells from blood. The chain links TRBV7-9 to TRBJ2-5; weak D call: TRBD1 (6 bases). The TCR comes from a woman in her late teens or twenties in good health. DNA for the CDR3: TGTGCCAGCAGCTTAGTAGAGTTGCAGGGGAAAAAAGAGACCCAGTACTTC. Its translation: CASSLVELQGKKETQYF. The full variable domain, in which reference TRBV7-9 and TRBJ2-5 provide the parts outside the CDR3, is DTGVSQNPRHKITKRGQNVTFRCDPISEHNRLYWYRQTLGQGPEFLTYFQNEAQLEKSRLLSDRFSAERPKGSFSTLEIQRTEQGDSAMYLCASSLVELQGKKETQYFGPGTRLLVL.